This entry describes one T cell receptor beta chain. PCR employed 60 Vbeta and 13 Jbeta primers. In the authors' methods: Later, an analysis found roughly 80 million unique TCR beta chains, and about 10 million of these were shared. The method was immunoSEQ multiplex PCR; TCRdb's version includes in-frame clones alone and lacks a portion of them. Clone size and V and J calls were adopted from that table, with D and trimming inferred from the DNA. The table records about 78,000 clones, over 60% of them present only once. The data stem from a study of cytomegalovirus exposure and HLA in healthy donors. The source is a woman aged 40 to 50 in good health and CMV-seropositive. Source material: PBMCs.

CDR3 residues: CAISTPGTGDYEQYF. The CDR3 bases are TGTGCCATCAGCACTCCCGGGACAGGGGACTACGAGCAGTACTTC. The chain recombines TRBV10-3 with TRBJ2-7, with 10 bases identical to TRBD1. This CDR3 spans 15 amino acids. The V gene's germline CDR1 is ENHRY and CDR2 SYGVKD. The V segment lost 6 bases and the J segment 3 bases; nucleotides outside the gene matches: 8.